The subject of this entry is one TCR beta chain. MiXCR was run by TCRdb on the RT-PCR reads, yielding one entry per CDR3 protein. The top ten hold just over 7% of the sample, which has approximately 410,000 distinct CDR3 sequences, 15% to 20% seen once. These data belong to a study of patients and donors after allogeneic stem cell transplantation. Germline CDR1 reads KGHSH; CDR2 reads LQKENI. The CDR3 runs 13 residues. The V and J ends lost 2 bases and 7 bases respectively, with 11 bases between them. Sequencing was performed on blood, either unsorted or a sorted T cell fraction (not recorded which). The chain recombines TRBV18 with TRBJ1-1; a weak D match, TRBD1 (5 bases). The TCR was taken from a human donor who was either an allogeneic HSCT recipient or a stem cell or donor lymphocyte infusion donor (not recorded which). It is not recorded whose cells these are; they may come from a transplant donor. The CDR3 DNA follows: TGTGCCAGCTCACCAAGGGGCGGGAATGAAGCTTTCTTT. Translated, it gives CASSPRGGNEAFF.